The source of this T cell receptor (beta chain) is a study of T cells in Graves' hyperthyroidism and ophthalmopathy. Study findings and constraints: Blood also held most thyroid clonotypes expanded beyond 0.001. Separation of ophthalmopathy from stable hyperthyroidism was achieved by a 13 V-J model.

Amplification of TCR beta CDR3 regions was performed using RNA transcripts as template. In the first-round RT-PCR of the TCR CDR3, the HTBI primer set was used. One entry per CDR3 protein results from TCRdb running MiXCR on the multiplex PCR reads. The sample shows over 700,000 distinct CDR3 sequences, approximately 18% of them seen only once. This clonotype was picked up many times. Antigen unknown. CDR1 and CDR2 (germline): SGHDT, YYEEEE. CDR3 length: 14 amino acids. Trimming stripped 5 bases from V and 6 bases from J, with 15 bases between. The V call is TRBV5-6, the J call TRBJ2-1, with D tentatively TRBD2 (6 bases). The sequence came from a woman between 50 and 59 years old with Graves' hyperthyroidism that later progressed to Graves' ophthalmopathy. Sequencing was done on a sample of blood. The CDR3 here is CASRSVAGSNEQFF. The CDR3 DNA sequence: TGTGCCAGCAGGTCTGTTGCGGGGAGCAATGAGCAGTTCTTC.